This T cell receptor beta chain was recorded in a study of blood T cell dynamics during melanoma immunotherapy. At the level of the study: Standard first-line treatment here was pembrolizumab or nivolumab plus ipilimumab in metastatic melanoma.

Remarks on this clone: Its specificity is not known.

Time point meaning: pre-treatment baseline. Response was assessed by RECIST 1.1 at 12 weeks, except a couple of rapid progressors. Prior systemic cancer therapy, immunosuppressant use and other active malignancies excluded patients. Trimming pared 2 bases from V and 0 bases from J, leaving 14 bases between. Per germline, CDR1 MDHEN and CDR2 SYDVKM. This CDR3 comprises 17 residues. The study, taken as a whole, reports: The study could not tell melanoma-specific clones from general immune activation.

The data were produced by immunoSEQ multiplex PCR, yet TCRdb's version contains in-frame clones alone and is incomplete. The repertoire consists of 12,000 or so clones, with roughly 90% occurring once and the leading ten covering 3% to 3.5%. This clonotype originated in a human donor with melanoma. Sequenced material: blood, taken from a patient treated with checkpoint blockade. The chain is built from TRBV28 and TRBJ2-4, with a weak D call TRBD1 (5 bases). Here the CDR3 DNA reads TGTGCCAGCAGTTTAGGTAAATGGGGCGCAGCCAAAAACATTCAGTACTTC. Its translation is CASSLGKWGAAKNIQYF.